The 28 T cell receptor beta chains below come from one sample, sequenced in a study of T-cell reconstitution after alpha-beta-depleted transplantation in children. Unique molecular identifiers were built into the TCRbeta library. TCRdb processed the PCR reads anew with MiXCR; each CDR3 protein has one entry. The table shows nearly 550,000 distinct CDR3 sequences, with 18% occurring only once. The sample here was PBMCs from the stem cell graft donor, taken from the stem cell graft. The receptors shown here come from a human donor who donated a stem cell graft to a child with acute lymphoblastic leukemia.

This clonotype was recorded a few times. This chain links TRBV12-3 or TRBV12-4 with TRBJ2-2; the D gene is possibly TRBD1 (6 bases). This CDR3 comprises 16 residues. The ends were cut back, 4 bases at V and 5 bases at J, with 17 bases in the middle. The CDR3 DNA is TGTGCCAGCAGTTCCCGACAGGCACTAATGACCGGGGAGCTGTTTTTT. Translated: CASSSRQALMTGELFF.

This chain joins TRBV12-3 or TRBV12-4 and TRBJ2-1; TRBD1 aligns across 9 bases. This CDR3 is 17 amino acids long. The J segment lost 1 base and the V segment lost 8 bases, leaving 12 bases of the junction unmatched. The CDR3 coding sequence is TGTGCCAGCCGTGGGACAGGGAGGGGTGGGTCCTACAATGAGCAGTTCTTC. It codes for CASRGTGRGGSYNEQFF.

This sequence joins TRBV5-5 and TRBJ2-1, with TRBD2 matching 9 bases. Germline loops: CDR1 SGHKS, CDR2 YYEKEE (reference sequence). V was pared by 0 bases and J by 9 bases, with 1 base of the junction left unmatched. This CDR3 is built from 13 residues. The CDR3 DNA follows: TGTGCCAGCAGCTTGGTACTAGCGGGTGAGCAGTTCTTC. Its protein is CASSLVLAGEQFF.

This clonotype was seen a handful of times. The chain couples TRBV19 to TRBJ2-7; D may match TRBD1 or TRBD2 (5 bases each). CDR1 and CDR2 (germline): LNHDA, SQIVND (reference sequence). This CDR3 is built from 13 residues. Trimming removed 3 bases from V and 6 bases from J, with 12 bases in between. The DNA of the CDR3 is TGTGCCAGTAGTATTCGCTCGGGACGCGAGCAGTACTTC. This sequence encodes CASSIRSGREQYF.

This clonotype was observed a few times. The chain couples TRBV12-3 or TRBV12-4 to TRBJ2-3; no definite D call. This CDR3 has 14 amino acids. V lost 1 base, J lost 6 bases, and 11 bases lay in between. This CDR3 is CASSLESIGDTQYF. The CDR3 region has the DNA TGTGCCAGCAGTTTAGAAAGTATAGGGGATACGCAGTATTTT.

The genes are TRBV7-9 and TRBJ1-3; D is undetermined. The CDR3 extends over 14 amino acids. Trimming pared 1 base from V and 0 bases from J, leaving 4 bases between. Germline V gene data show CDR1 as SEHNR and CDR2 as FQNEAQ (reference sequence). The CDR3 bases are TGTGCCAGCAGCTTAGAGATCTCTGGAAACACCATATATTTT. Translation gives CASSLEISGNTIYF.

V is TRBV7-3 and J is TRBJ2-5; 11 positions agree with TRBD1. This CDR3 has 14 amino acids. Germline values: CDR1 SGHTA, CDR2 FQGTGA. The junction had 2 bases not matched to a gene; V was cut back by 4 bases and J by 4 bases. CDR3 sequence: CASSSGQGVETQYF. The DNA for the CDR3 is TGTGCCAGCAGCTCGGGACAGGGGGTAGAGACCCAGTACTTC.

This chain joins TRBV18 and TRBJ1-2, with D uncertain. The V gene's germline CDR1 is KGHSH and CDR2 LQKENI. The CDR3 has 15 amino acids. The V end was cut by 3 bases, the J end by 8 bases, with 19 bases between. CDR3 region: CASSPEDGPPGGYTF. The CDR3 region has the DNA TGTGCCAGCTCACCTGAGGACGGACCGCCGGGAGGCTACACCTTC.

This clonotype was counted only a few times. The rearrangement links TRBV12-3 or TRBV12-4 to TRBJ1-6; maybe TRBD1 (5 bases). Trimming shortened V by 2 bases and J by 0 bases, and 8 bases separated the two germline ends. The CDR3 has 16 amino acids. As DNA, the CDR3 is TGTGCCAGCAGTTTAAAGGGGAGCTCCTATAATTCACCCCTCCACTTT. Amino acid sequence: CASSLKGSSYNSPLHF.

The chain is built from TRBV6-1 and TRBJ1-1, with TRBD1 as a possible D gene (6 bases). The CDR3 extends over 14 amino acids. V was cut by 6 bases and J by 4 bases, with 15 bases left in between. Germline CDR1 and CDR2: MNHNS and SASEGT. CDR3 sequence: CASSGGGGLTEAFF. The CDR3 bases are TGTGCCAGCAGCGGTGGGGGGGGCCTCACTGAAGCTTTCTTT.

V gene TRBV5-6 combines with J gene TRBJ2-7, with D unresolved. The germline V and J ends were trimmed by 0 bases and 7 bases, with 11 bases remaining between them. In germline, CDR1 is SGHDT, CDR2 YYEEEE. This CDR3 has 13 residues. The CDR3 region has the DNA TGTGCCAGCAGCTTGGCCGTCCCACGGGAGCAGTACTTC. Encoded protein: CASSLAVPREQYF.

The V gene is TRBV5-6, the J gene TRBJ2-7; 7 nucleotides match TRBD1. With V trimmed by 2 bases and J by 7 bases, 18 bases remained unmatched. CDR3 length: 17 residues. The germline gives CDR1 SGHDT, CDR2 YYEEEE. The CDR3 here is CASSLSATGAPQGEQYF. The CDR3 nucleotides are TGTGCCAGCAGCTTAAGCGCAACAGGGGCCCCCCAAGGGGAGCAGTACTTC.

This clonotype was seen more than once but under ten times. The CDR3 DNA reads as TGTGCCAGCAGCTTGCGGCTAGCGGGTAGCTCCTACGAGCAGTACTTC. Its translation is CASSLRLAGSSYEQYF. The V call is TRBV7-8, the J call TRBJ2-7; 8 bases agree with TRBD2. CDR1 is SGHVS and CDR2 is FQNEAQ in the germline V gene. The ends lost 3 bases at V and 0 bases at J; junction bases unmatched: 7. The CDR3 spans 16 residues.

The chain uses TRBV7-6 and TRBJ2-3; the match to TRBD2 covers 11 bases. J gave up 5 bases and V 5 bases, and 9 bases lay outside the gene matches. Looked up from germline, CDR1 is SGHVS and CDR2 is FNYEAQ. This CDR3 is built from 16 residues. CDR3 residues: CASSPTLAGGRDTQYF. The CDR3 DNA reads TGTGCCAGCAGCCCAACCCTAGCGGGAGGTAGAGATACGCAGTATTTT.

CDR3 region: CASSWRTGAGETQYF. DNA of the CDR3: TGCGCCAGCAGCTGGAGGACAGGGGCGGGTGAGACCCAGTACTTC. The chain uses TRBV5-1 and TRBJ2-5, with 9 nucleotides matching TRBD1. The CDR3 length is 15 residues. The germline gives CDR1 SGHRS, CDR2 YFSETQ. J gave up 5 bases and V 3 bases, and 8 bases lay outside the gene matches.

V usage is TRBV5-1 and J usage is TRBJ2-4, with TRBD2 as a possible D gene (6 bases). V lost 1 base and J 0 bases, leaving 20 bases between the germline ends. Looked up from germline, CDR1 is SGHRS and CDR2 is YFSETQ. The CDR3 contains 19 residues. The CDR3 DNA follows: TGCGCCAGCAGCTTGAGAGGACTACAACATAATATAGCCAAAAACATTCAGTACTTC. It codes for CASSLRGLQHNIAKNIQYF.

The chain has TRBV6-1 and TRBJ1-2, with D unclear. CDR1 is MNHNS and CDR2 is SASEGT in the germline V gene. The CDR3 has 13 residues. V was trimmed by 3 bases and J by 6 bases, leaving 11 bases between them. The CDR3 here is CASSETREHGYTF. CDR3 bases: TGTGCCAGCAGTGAGACAAGGGAGCATGGCTACACCTTC.

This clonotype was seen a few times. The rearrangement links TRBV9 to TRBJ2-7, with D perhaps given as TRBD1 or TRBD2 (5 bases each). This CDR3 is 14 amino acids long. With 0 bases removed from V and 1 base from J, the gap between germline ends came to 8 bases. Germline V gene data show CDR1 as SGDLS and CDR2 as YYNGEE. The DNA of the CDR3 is TGTGCCAGCAGCGTAGGAGGGGAATCCTACGAGCAGTACTTC. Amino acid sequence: CASSVGGESYEQYF.

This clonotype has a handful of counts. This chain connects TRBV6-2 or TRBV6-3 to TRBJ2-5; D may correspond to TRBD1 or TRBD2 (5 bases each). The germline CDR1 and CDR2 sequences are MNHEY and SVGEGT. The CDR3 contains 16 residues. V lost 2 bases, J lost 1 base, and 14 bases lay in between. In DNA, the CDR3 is TGTGCCAGCAGTTACGTACCCGGGACGGTCCAAGAGACCCAGTACTTC. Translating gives CASSYVPGTVQETQYF.

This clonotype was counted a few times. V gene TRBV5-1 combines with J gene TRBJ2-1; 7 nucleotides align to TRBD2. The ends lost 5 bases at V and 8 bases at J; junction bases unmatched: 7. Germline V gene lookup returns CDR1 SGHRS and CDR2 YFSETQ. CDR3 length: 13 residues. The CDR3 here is CASSVGGSDEQFF. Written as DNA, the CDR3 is TGCGCCAGCAGTGTGGGCGGGAGCGATGAGCAGTTCTTC.

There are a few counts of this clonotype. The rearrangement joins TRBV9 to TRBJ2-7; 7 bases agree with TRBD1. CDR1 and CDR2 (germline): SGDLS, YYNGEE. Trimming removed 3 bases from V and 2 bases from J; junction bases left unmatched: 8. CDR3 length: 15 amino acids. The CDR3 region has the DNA TGTGCCAGCAGCGCCCAGACAGGGTTCGCCTACGAGCAGTACTTC. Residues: CASSAQTGFAYEQYF.

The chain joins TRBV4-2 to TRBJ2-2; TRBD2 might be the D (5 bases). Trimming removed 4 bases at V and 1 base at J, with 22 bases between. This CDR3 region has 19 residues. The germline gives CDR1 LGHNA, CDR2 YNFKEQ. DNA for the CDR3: TGTGCCAGCAGCCTCACTACGGGTACGGGATTAGAGAACACCGGGGAGCTGTTTTTT. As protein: CASSLTTGTGLENTGELFF.

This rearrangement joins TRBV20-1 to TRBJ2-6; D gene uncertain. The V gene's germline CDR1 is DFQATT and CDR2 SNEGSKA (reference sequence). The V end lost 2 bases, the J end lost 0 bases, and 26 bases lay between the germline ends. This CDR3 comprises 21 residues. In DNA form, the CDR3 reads TGCAGTGCTAGACGCCTAGGGCTTCACTCTGGGCGCTTCTCTGGGGCCAACGTCCTGACTTTC. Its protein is CSARRLGLHSGRFSGANVLTF.

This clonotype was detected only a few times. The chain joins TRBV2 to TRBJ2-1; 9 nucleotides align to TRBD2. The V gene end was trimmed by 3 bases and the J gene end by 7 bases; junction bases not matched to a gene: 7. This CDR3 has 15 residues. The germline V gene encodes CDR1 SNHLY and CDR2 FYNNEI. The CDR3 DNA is TGTGCCAGCAGTGATAGTACTAGCGGGCTTAATGAGCAGTTCTTC. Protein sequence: CASSDSTSGLNEQFF.

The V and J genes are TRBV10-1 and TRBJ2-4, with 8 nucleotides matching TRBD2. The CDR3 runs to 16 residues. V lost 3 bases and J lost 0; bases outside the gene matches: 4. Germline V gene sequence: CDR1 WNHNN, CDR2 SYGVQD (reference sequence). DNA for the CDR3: TGCGCCAGCAGTGAAGGCCTAGCGGGAGCCAAAAACATTCAGTACTTC. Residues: CASSEGLAGAKNIQYF.

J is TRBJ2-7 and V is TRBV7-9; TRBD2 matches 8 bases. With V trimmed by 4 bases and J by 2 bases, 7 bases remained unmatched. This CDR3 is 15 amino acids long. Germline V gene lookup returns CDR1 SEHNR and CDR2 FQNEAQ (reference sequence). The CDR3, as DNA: TGTGCCAGCAGCTCACTAGCGGAAAGCCCCTACGAGCAGTACTTC. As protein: CASSSLAESPYEQYF.

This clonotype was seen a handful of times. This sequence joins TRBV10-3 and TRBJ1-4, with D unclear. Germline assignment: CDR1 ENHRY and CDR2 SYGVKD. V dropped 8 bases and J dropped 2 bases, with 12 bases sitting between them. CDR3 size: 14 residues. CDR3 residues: CAIGSPGTNEKLFF. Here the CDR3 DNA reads TGTGCCATCGGCTCGCCAGGCACTAATGAAAAACTGTTTTTT.

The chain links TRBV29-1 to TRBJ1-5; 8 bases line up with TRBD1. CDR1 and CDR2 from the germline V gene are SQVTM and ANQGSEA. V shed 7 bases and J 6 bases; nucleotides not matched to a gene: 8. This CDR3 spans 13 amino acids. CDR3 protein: CSAGQGVRQPQHF. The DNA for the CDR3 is TGCAGCGCCGGACAGGGTGTACGTCAGCCCCAGCATTTT.